Below, 26 T cell receptor beta chains from the same sample are listed, as sequenced in a study of T cells in Graves' hyperthyroidism and ophthalmopathy. From RNA transcripts, TCR beta CDR3 regions were amplified. An initial round of RT-PCR targeting the TCR CDR3 relied on the HTBI primer set. TCRdb re-called the multiplex PCR reads with MiXCR, one entry per CDR3 protein. Of under 600,000 distinct CDR3 sequences listed, roughly a sixth are singletons. Specimen: blood. The receptors originated from a woman aged 35 to 49 with Graves' ophthalmopathy.

This clonotype was observed a single time. The chain is built from TRBV7-3 and TRBJ2-1; D is possibly TRBD2 (6 bases). The length of the CDR3 is 15 residues. The V end lost 1 base, the J end lost 4 bases, and 11 bases lay between the germline ends. Germline V gives CDR1 SGHTA, CDR2 FQGTGA. CDR3 residues: CASSLRKGGYNEQFF. For the CDR3, the DNA is TGTGCCAGCAGCTTAAGAAAGGGAGGTTACAATGAGCAGTTCTTC. The whole variable domain, remainder taken from reference TRBV7-3 and TRBJ2-1, is GAGVSQTPSNKVTEKGKYVELRCDPISGHTALYWYRQSLGQGPEFLIYFQGTGAADDSGLPNDRFFAVRPEGSVSTLKIQRTERGDSAVYLCASSLRKGGYNEQFFGPGTRLTVL.

For the CDR3, the DNA is TGTGCCAGCAGCTTTAACTCCGGGACAGGGGGCATATTACGCACAGATACGCAGTATTTT. Amino acid sequence: CASSFNSGTGGILRTDTQYF. The rearrangement uses TRBV7-9 and TRBJ2-3; 12 bases fit TRBD1. The germline V gene has CDR1 SEHNR and CDR2 FQNEAQ (reference sequence). This CDR3 spans 20 amino acids. V lost 3 bases and J lost 1; bases outside the gene matches: 14.

This clonotype was counted ten times or more. DNA for the CDR3: TGTGCCAGCAGTTTGGGACAGTCGCCCTACGAGCAGTACTTC. It yields the protein CASSLGQSPYEQYF. The rearrangement joins TRBV28 to TRBJ2-7; 7 nucleotides line up with TRBD1. This CDR3 comprises 14 residues. From germline, CDR1 is MDHEN and CDR2 SYDVKM. Unmatched junction bases numbered 4, after V lost 3 bases and J lost 2 bases.

This clonotype appeared many times. V and J are TRBV7-3 and TRBJ2-3; D possibly corresponds to TRBD2 (7 bases). Germline V lookup: CDR1 SGHTA, CDR2 FQGTGA. This CDR3 spans 15 amino acids. The germline V and J ends were trimmed by 4 bases and 1 base, with 12 bases remaining between them. CDR3 DNA: TGTGCCAGCAGCTCCGGGGGGCCCGGCACAGATACGCAGTATTTT. Residues: CASSSGGPGTDTQYF.

As concerns this clonotype: A much larger clone sits a single nucleotide away, making a read error possible. This chain uses TRBV11-3 with TRBJ2-5, with TRBD1 matching over 8 bases. The CDR3 consists of 13 residues. J was trimmed by 3 bases and V by 6 bases; bases with no gene match: 3. CDR1 and CDR2 (germline): SGHNT, YENEEA. CDR3 amino acids: CASRGGQEETQYF. As DNA, the CDR3 is TGTGCCAGCAGGGGGGGACAGGAAGAGACCCAGTACTTC.

As to this clonotype: A read error is possible here, since a much larger clone lies one base away. J is TRBJ2-7 and V is TRBV5-5; D is unresolved. In germline, CDR1 is SGHKS, CDR2 YYEKEE (reference sequence). The CDR3 is 13 residues long. Here the CDR3 reads CAGSLDSSGEQYF. The CDR3, as DNA: TGTGCCGGCAGCTTAGATTCATCAGGCGAGCAGTACTTC. The variable domain in full, with the rest retrieved from reference TRBV5-5 and TRBJ2-7, is DAGVTQSPTHLIKTRGQQVTLRCSPISGHKSVSWYQQVLGQGPQFIFQYYEKEERGRGNFPDRFSARQFPNYSSELNVNALLLGDSALYLCAGSLDSSGEQYFGPGTRLTVT.

This clonotype has at least ten counts. This chain uses TRBV5-1 with TRBJ1-1, with D unclear. The CDR3 is 14 residues long. Per the germline V gene, CDR1 is SGHRS and CDR2 is YFSETQ. The V gene lost 1 base and the J gene lost 0 bases, with 7 bases spanning the gap. The CDR3 loop reads CASSLSHMNTEAFF. The DNA for the CDR3 is TGCGCCAGCAGCTTGAGCCACATGAACACTGAAGCTTTCTTT.

This clonotype was recorded many times. CDR3 sequence: CASRTGTGNYGYTF. Written as DNA, the CDR3 is TGTGCCAGCAGGACGGGGACAGGAAATTATGGCTACACCTTC. The V call is TRBV2, the J call TRBJ1-2; 8 bases align to TRBD1. Trimming removed 6 bases from V and 5 bases from J; junction bases left unmatched: 8. CDR3 size: 14 residues. From germline, CDR1 is SNHLY and CDR2 FYNNEI. Full variable domain (missing parts from reference TRBV2 and TRBJ1-2): EPEVTQTPSHQVTQMGQEVILRCVPISNHLYFYWYRQILGQKVEFLVSFYNNEISEKSEIFDDQFSVERPDGSNFTLKIRSTKLEDSAMYFCASRTGTGNYGYTFGSGTRLTVV.

V is TRBV4-1 and J is TRBJ1-5; maybe TRBD1 (6 bases). V shed 1 base and J shed 0 bases, with 10 bases lying between them. CDR3 length: 16 residues. In germline, CDR1 is MGHRA, CDR2 YSYEKL. The CDR3 coding sequence is TGCGCCAGCAGCCAAGGGGGGCATTATAGCAATCAGCCCCAGCATTTT. Protein product: CASSQGGHYSNQPQHF.

V and J are TRBV7-3 and TRBJ2-2; D uncertain. V gave up 6 bases and J gave up 4 bases, with 12 bases separating them. This CDR3 region has 14 residues. Germline lookup yields CDR1 SGHTA and CDR2 FQGTGA. DNA of the CDR3: TGTGCCAGCAGATCCGGTTCACCCACCGGGGAGCTGTTTTTT. Translated: CASRSGSPTGELFF. Full variable domain (rest looked up from reference TRBV7-3 and TRBJ2-2): GAGVSQTPSNKVTEKGKYVELRCDPISGHTALYWYRQSLGQGPEFLIYFQGTGAADDSGLPNDRFFAVRPEGSVSTLKIQRTERGDSAVYLCASRSGSPTGELFFGEGSRLTVL.

This clonotype has only a few counts. The chain is built from TRBV18 and TRBJ1-5, with D unresolved. This CDR3 is built from 17 residues. Germline V gene data show CDR1 as KGHSH and CDR2 as LQKENI. Trimming left V 2 bases short and J 2 bases short, with 16 bases between. CDR3 DNA sequence: TGTGCCAGCTCACCAGACGGACGCGGAGGAGGCAATCAGCCCCAGCATTTT. Translating gives CASSPDGRGGGNQPQHF.

At least ten counts were recorded for this clonotype. The genes are TRBV30 and TRBJ2-7; D is undetermined. V was clipped by 2 bases and J by 1 base, with 9 bases between them. The CDR3 extends over 13 amino acids. Germline assignment: CDR1 GTSNPN and CDR2 SVGIG (reference sequence). The DNA of the CDR3 is TGTGCCTGGAGTCGAGGCCGATCCTACGAGCAGTACTTC. The encoded protein is CAWSRGRSYEQYF.

This clonotype was counted a few times. The V and J genes are TRBV11-2 and TRBJ1-5; D perhaps matches TRBD1 (5 bases). Germline lookup yields CDR1 SGHAT and CDR2 FQNNGV. The CDR3 has 18 residues. V was trimmed by 0 bases and J by 1 base, leaving 16 bases between them. CDR3 region: CASSLEGSRDESNQPQHF. CDR3 DNA: TGTGCCAGCAGCTTAGAGGGAAGCAGGGATGAGAGCAATCAGCCCCAGCATTTT.

This clonotype appeared many times. The chain has TRBV6-1 and TRBJ1-1; D is perhaps TRBD1 (5 bases). From germline, CDR1 is MNHNS and CDR2 SASEGT. The CDR3 is 14 amino acids. The V gene lost 1 base and the J gene lost 4 bases, with 10 bases spanning the gap. The DNA of the CDR3 is TGTGCCAGCAGTGAAGGCGGGGGTAGCACTGAAGCTTTCTTT. Translation: CASSEGGGSTEAFF.

This clonotype has more than one count but fewer than ten. A read error is possible here, since a much larger clone lies one base away. The V call is TRBV28, the J call TRBJ1-1; tentative D call: TRBD1 (6 bases). Germline V gene lookup returns CDR1 MDHEN and CDR2 SYDVKM. The CDR3 runs 14 residues. In DNA, the CDR3 is TGTGCCAGCAGCAGGGACAAACCGAACCCTGAAGCTTTCTTT. This sequence encodes CASSRDKPNPEAFF.

V is TRBV2 and J is TRBJ2-1, with D possibly being TRBD1 or TRBD2 (5 bases each). Looked up from germline, CDR1 is SNHLY and CDR2 is FYNNEI. Trimming shortened V by 6 bases and J by 10 bases, and 19 bases separated the two germline ends. The CDR3 is made up of 14 amino acids. The CDR3 coding sequence is TGTGCCAGCAGAGCCAGGGCCCCGTGGGACGAGCAGTTCTTC. Protein: CASRARAPWDEQFF.

This clonotype was picked up many times. The DNA for the CDR3 is TGTGCCTGGAGGTCGACGGGGGGAACCTACAATGAGCAGTTCTTC. This gives the protein CAWRSTGGTYNEQFF. The chain joins TRBV30 to TRBJ2-1; 7 bases agree with TRBD2. The CDR3 has 15 amino acids. The V and J ends lost 3 bases and 2 bases, in that order; junction bases with no gene match: 7. Germline V gene data show CDR1 as GTSNPN and CDR2 as SVGIG (reference sequence).

There are many counts of this clonotype. This rearrangement joins TRBV20-1 to TRBJ1-1; the match to TRBD1 covers 10 bases. The CDR3 runs to 11 residues. Germline V gene sequence: CDR1 DFQATT, CDR2 SNEGSKA (reference sequence). V trimming: 4 bases; J trimming: 10 bases; junction bases outside the gene matches: 3. Here the CDR3 reads CSAKDRGGAFF. The DNA of the CDR3 is TGCAGTGCTAAGGACAGGGGGGGAGCTTTCTTT.

The chain combines TRBV2 with TRBJ2-1; 9 bases are a match to TRBD2. J was trimmed by 3 bases and V by 6 bases; bases with no gene match: 6. The CDR3 runs 15 residues. In germline, CDR1 is SNHLY, CDR2 FYNNEI. The CDR3 DNA reads as TGTGCCAGCAGAGAGGGACTAGCATTCTACAATGAGCAGTTCTTC. This encodes CASREGLAFYNEQFF.

The V call is TRBV12-3 or TRBV12-4, the J call TRBJ1-6, with D possibly being TRBD1 (5 bases). V was pared by 6 bases and J by 0 bases, with 15 bases between. CDR3 length: 17 residues. As DNA, the CDR3 is TGTGCCAGCAGCACAGGCTCCCTGAGCTCCTATAATTCACCCCTCCACTTT. Protein product: CASSTGSLSSYNSPLHF.

The gene calls are TRBV27 and TRBJ1-1; D is perhaps TRBD1 (6 bases). Trimming left V 2 bases short and J 10 bases short, with 17 bases between. Looked up from germline, CDR1 is MNHEY and CDR2 is SMNVEV (reference sequence). CDR3 size: 14 residues. In nucleotides, the CDR3 is TGTGCCAGCAGTTTAAGGACCCTAGGGGGGGTAGCTTTCTTT. Protein: CASSLRTLGGVAFF.

As regards this clonotype: Since a much larger clone is just one base distant, this may be a read error. The chain combines TRBV11-2 with TRBJ2-1; 12 bases match TRBD1. The CDR3 is 14 amino acids. Germline V gives CDR1 SGHAT, CDR2 FQNNGV. CDR3 coding DNA: TGTGCCTGCAGCCCGGGACAGGGGGCAACAACCCAGTTCTTC. It yields the protein CACSPGQGATTQFF.

In the case of this clonotype: A much more abundant neighbour one base away suggests this may be a read error. The chain couples TRBV6-1 to TRBJ1-2; 8 nucleotides line up with TRBD1. This CDR3 is 14 amino acids long. In germline, CDR1 is MNHNS, CDR2 SASEGT. V trimming: 3 bases; J trimming: 6 bases; junction bases outside the gene matches: 6. The CDR3: CASSERQGADGYTF. In DNA form, the CDR3 reads TGTGCCAGCAGTGAGAGGCAGGGGGCGGATGGCTACACCTTC.

This clonotype was seen many times. This chain uses TRBV18 with TRBJ1-6; D is ambiguous. V was cut by 6 bases and J by 8 bases, with 8 bases left in between. The CDR3 is made up of 12 amino acids. Germline V gene lookup returns CDR1 KGHSH and CDR2 LQKENI. The CDR3 DNA is TGTGCCAGCTCCAACCGGGATTCACCCCTCCACTTT. It codes for CASSNRDSPLHF.

Many counts were recorded for this clonotype. The V call is TRBV7-9, the J call TRBJ1-3, with no clear D. Between the trimmed V and J ends, which lost 5 bases and 4 bases, there was a span of 12 bases. CDR1 and CDR2 from the germline V gene are SEHNR and FQNEAQ (reference sequence). The CDR3 is 14 residues long. The CDR3 protein is CASSPRLEGNTIYF. The CDR3 DNA sequence: TGTGCCAGCAGCCCTCGTCTCGAAGGAAACACCATATATTTT.

This clonotype was seen more than once but under ten times. The chain has TRBV2 and TRBJ1-1, with no clear D. V was trimmed by 0 bases and J by 2 bases, leaving 13 bases between them. The CDR3 loop spans 16 amino acids. The germline CDR1 and CDR2 sequences are SNHLY and FYNNEI. CDR3 sequence: CASSEALARINTEAFF. The CDR3 DNA follows: TGTGCCAGCAGTGAAGCGCTTGCTCGAATAAACACTGAAGCTTTCTTT.